A single T cell receptor (beta chain) is shown here with its context. Its cognate antigen is unknown. This sample is part of a study of siplizumab effects on memory and regulatory T cells. Generated by immunoSEQ multiplex PCR, the TCRdb table keeps only in-frame clones and is missing some. The table records more than 45,000 clones, around 97% of them present only once. The junction had 4 bases not matched to a gene; V was cut back by 5 bases and J by 7 bases. The CDR3 sequence is 14 residues long. The germline CDR1 and CDR2 sequences are MNHNS and SASEGT. Broader study findings: The average Treg-derived proportion among mappable alloreactive CD4+ clones was 65% to 70% with siplizumab versus more than 25% in controls. Roughly 75-96% of proliferating CD4+ or CD8+ clones lacked an assignable naive or memory phenotype.

V and J are TRBV6-1 and TRBJ1-5; 11 nucleotides match TRBD1. Source material: naive CD4+ T cells sorted from blood. This TCR was recovered from a human donor in good health. The CDR3 region is CASSFGQGAQPQHF. The CDR3, as DNA: TGTGCCAGCAGTTTCGGACAGGGGGCACAGCCCCAGCATTTT.